This T cell receptor beta chain was sequenced for a study of glioma-infiltrating T cells. Study observations and caveats: Tissue-blood divergence was below expectation in non-neoplastic patients, above in gliomas.

The CDR3 covers 14 residues. After removal of 0 bases from V and 10 bases from J, the junction contained 7 bases not matched to a gene. Germline-derived CDR1 and CDR2 are SGHRS and YFSETQ. As for this clonotype: As yet, its antigen is unknown.

TCR alpha and beta CDR3 regions were amplified from RNA using iRepertoire nested multiplex PCR. For one-step reverse transcription and amplification, roughly 95-450 ng of tissue mRNA or PBMC total RNA was used. TCRdb re-analysed the multiplex PCR reads in MiXCR, keeping a single row per CDR3 protein. The sample gives approximately 120,000 distinct CDR3 sequences, about 25% of which show up once; 35% is in the top ten. The gene calls are TRBV5-1 and TRBJ2-4, with 7 nucleotides matching TRBD2. This clonotype was sampled from a human donor with low-grade glioma or glioblastoma, undergoing nonglioma brain surgery, or in good health (not recorded which). Specimen: glioma tissue, nonneoplastic brain tissue, or PBMCs (not recorded which). CDR3 in DNA: TGCGCCAGCAGCTTGGGGACGGCCGGGGGGATTCAGTACTTC. It is translated as CASSLGTAGGIQYF.